These 30 T cell receptor beta chains were all obtained from the same sample, sequenced in a study of post-analysis software for immune sequencing data. The antigens for these receptors are not known. The TCR beta cDNA libraries contained unique molecular identifiers. TCRdb reanalysed the PCR reads using MiXCR and keeps one entry per CDR3 protein. Among 450,000 to 700,000 distinct CDR3 sequences listed, about 40% were seen once. Findings of the study overall: Comparison of patients with controls showed five TRBV segments more frequent in patients, TRBV5-6, TRBV5-1 and TRBV20-1 among them.

The material sequenced was blood. These receptors were collected from a girl under 18 with multiple sclerosis.

This clonotype was counted a few times. The V gene is TRBV12-3 or TRBV12-4, the J gene TRBJ2-7; possibly TRBD2 for D (5 bases). The CDR3 has 14 amino acids. V gave up 3 bases and J gave up 3 bases, with 12 bases separating them. CDR3 sequence reads: CASSLRVAGYEQYF. The CDR3 DNA is TGTGCCAGCAGTTTGCGGGTGGCGGGCTACGAGCAGTACTTC.

This sequence joins TRBV13 and TRBJ1-2; weak D call: TRBD1 (5 bases). The CDR3 totals 13 residues. The germline gives CDR1 PRHDT, CDR2 FYEKMQ (reference sequence). V shed 2 bases and J shed 8 bases, with 12 bases lying between them. This chain's CDR3 is CASSLTGLGGYTF. In DNA, the CDR3 is TGTGCCAGCAGCTTAACAGGTTTGGGCGGCTACACCTTC.

This clonotype was picked up a small number of times. The chain links TRBV9 to TRBJ2-1; 7 positions match TRBD2. CDR1 is SGDLS, CDR2 YYNGEE, per germline. The V and J ends lost 2 bases and 8 bases, in that order; junction bases with no gene match: 16. CDR3 length equals 17 residues. The CDR3 coding sequence is TGTGCCAGCAGCGTTTCCCCCCAGCGGGGCTTGGTCCATGAGCAGTTCTTC. Its protein product is CASSVSPQRGLVHEQFF.

This clonotype turned up a few times. The chain combines TRBV5-1 with TRBJ2-3, with TRBD2 identical over 12 bases. Trimming took 4 bases from V and 4 from J; bases not matched to a gene: 4. Germline assignment: CDR1 SGHRS and CDR2 YFSETQ. The CDR3 has 15 amino acids. CDR3 sequence reads: CASSVGTSGPDTQYF. The CDR3 DNA is TGCGCCAGCAGCGTCGGGACTAGCGGGCCAGATACGCAGTATTTT. Full variable domain (remainder filled in from reference TRBV5-1 and TRBJ2-3): KAGVTQTPRYLIKTRGQQVTLSCSPISGHRSVSWYQQTPGQGLQFLFEYFSETQRNKGNFPGRFSGRQFSNSRSEMNVSTLELGDSALYLCASSVGTSGPDTQYFGPGTRLTVL.

This clonotype has just a few counts. The chain recombines TRBV7-9 with TRBJ2-7; 7 bases fit TRBD1. CDR1 is SEHNR and CDR2 is FQNEAQ in the germline V gene (reference sequence). The CDR3 sequence is 18 residues long. Unmatched junction bases numbered 15, after V lost 2 bases and J lost 2 bases. The CDR3: CASSLWVWGQTSTYEQYF. DNA of the CDR3: TGTGCCAGCAGCTTATGGGTTTGGGGACAGACTTCCACCTACGAGCAGTACTTC.

The V gene is TRBV30, the J gene TRBJ1-1, with 7 bases fitting TRBD1. Losses at the gene ends were 3 bases for V and 4 bases for J; bases not matched to a gene: 5. The CDR3 has 13 amino acids. Germline CDR1 GTSNPN, CDR2 SVGIG (reference sequence). The CDR3 DNA reads as TGTGCCTGGAGCTGGACAGGTTCCACTGAAGCTTTCTTT. Protein product: CAWSWTGSTEAFF.

The rearrangement uses TRBV7-9 and TRBJ2-5, with a tentative D call TRBD1 (6 bases). The V and J ends lost 1 base and 7 bases respectively, with 7 bases between them. There are 12 residues in the CDR3. The germline CDR1 and CDR2 sequences are SEHNR and FQNEAQ (reference sequence). The CDR3 protein is CASSLVGGTQYF. CDR3 DNA sequence: TGTGCCAGCAGCTTAGTAGGGGGGACCCAGTACTTC.

Only a few counts were recorded for this clonotype. The DNA for the CDR3 is TGTGCCATCAGTGATGGGGAGGGGACTAGCAATCAGCCCCAGCATTTT. Protein product: CAISDGEGTSNQPQHF. The chain joins TRBV10-3 to TRBJ1-5, with D possibly being TRBD1 (5 bases). The CDR3 is 16 residues long. V shed 3 bases and J shed 0 bases, with 12 bases lying between them. Germline V gene sequence: CDR1 ENHRY, CDR2 SYGVKD.

A note on this clonotype: At one boundary the junction diverges from the germline segment, which might be a read error. The chain uses TRBV12-3 or TRBV12-4 and TRBJ2-3; no clear D. The CDR3 sequence is 15 residues long. The CDR3 reads CASSFSGSRADTEYF. The CDR3 DNA reads TGTGCCAGCAGTTTTTCGGGTTCCAGAGCAGATACGGAGTATTTC.

This clonotype came up many times. The chain joins TRBV5-1 to TRBJ2-1, with TRBD2 matching over 8 bases. The CDR3 contains 14 residues. V was clipped by 7 bases and J by 7 bases; unmatched bases: 10. The V gene's germline CDR1 is SGHRS and CDR2 YFSETQ. The CDR3 DNA is TGCGCCAGCTACGGGACTAGAGGTTGGAATGAGCAGTTCTTC. It codes for CASYGTRGWNEQFF.

Turning to this clonotype: Compared with germline, one end of the junction differs, possibly owing to a read error. The genes are TRBV7-8 and TRBJ2-7; 9 bases fit TRBD1. Germline assignment: CDR1 SGHVS and CDR2 FQNEAQ. The CDR3 extends over 17 amino acids. The DNA for the CDR3 is TGTGTCAGCAGCCTAGTGGGGACAGGGTTGGGCTCCTACGAGCAGTACTTC. This translates into CVSSLVGTGLGSYEQYF.

The rearrangement links TRBV7-2 to TRBJ2-3; 9 nucleotides match TRBD2. Germline V gene data show CDR1 as SGHTA and CDR2 as FQGNSA. Unmatched junction bases numbered 10, after V lost 2 bases and J lost 10 bases. This CDR3 is 15 amino acids long. In DNA, the CDR3 is TGTGCCAGCAGCTTATCTAGCGGGGTGAATTCTGCGCAGTATTTT. Residues: CASSLSSGVNSAQYF.

This clonotype was seen more than once but under ten times. The V and J genes are TRBV6-5 and TRBJ2-1; tentative D call: TRBD1 (6 bases). Germline V gene lookup returns CDR1 MNHEY and CDR2 SVGAGI. The V end lost 5 bases, the J end lost 4 bases, and 21 bases lay between the germline ends. The CDR3 covers 17 residues. The chain's CDR3 is CASSNIPGASVYNEQFF. The CDR3 DNA sequence: TGTGCCAGCAGTAACATCCCAGGGGCCAGCGTATACAATGAGCAGTTCTTC.

This clonotype has only a few counts. The V call is TRBV20-1, the J call TRBJ1-1; D uncertain. The CDR3 contains 13 residues. V lost 7 bases and J 0 bases, leaving 12 bases between the germline ends. Germline-derived CDR1 and CDR2 are DFQATT and SNEGSKA (reference sequence). The CDR3 region has the DNA TGCAGTGTGGGAGCTCGCGTGAACACTGAAGCTTTCTTT. This codes for CSVGARVNTEAFF.

The chain couples TRBV5-1 to TRBJ2-3, with D hard to call. V lost 0 bases and J 0 bases, leaving 8 bases between the germline ends. This CDR3 is 15 amino acids long. CDR1 is SGHRS and CDR2 is YFSETQ in the germline V gene. DNA of the CDR3: TGCGCCAGCAGCTTGGATCCGGATAGCACAGATACGCAGTATTTT. As protein: CASSLDPDSTDTQYF.

The chain recombines TRBV2 with TRBJ2-3; perhaps D is TRBD1 or TRBD2 (6 bases each). The CDR3 sequence is 15 residues long. CDR1 and CDR2 (germline): SNHLY, FYNNEI. With 6 bases removed from V and 4 bases from J, the gap between germline ends came to 17 bases. This CDR3 reads CASRVQRGRSDTQYF. The CDR3, as DNA: TGTGCCAGCAGGGTCCAGAGGGGGAGGTCAGATACGCAGTATTTT.

This clonotype was seen a few times. The CDR3 protein is CASSGAPSTEQFF. DNA for the CDR3: TGTGCCAGCAGTGGCGCCCCGTCGACTGAGCAGTTCTTC. The chain employs TRBV12-3 or TRBV12-4 and TRBJ2-1; no reliable D call. Trimming stripped 5 bases from V and 9 bases from J, with 14 bases between. This CDR3 spans 13 amino acids.

This clonotype was picked up a small number of times. The chain couples TRBV6-5 to TRBJ1-2; no reliable D call. The CDR3 has 13 residues. V shed 3 bases and J shed 2 bases, with 7 bases lying between them. Germline CDR1 MNHEY, CDR2 SVGAGI. CDR3: CASSYRPNYGYTF. DNA for the CDR3: TGTGCCAGCAGTTATCGACCCAACTATGGCTACACCTTC.

As regards this clonotype: Sequence at one end of the junction differs from germline and may be a read error. The V call is TRBV6-1, the J call TRBJ1-1; no definite D call. The germline V gene encodes CDR1 MNHNS and CDR2 SASEGT. The CDR3 runs to 15 residues. This CDR3 is CASSVRFPMNTEAFF. DNA for the CDR3: TGCGCCAGCAGTGTGCGGTTCCCCATGAACACTGAAGCTTTCTTT.

The chain joins TRBV4-1 to TRBJ2-5, with 7 bases fitting TRBD1. The J call could be wrong; TRBJ2-7 is a better fit for the DNA end. This CDR3 contains 14 residues. Germline CDR1 and CDR2: MGHRA and YSYEKL. DNA of the CDR3: TGCGCCAGCAGCCAAACCGGGACAGCCAACGAGCAGTACTTC. It specifies CASSQTGTANEQYF.

The chain links TRBV4-2 to TRBJ2-1, with TRBD1 matching over 8 bases. This CDR3 is built from 20 residues. Unmatched junction bases numbered 14, after V lost 0 bases and J lost 1 base. Germline V CDR1 and CDR2: LGHNA, YNFKEQ. The CDR3 reads CASSQEPGQEIPMSYNEQFF. CDR3 in DNA: TGTGCCAGCAGCCAAGAACCGGGACAGGAAATTCCAATGTCCTACAATGAGCAGTTCTTC.

This clonotype was detected a few times. The chain combines TRBV6-5 with TRBJ1-2; 8 positions match TRBD1. The germline V gene has CDR1 MNHEY and CDR2 SVGAGI. This CDR3 contains 14 residues. J gave up 3 bases and V 2 bases, and 2 bases lay outside the gene matches. The CDR3 spells CASSYQGQDYGYTF. The DNA for the CDR3 is TGTGCCAGCAGTTACCAGGGACAGGACTATGGCTACACCTTC.

This clonotype was found many times. The chain employs TRBV7-9 and TRBJ2-7; D is uncertain. Germline-derived CDR1 and CDR2 are SEHNR and FQNEAQ (reference sequence). V lost 5 bases to trimming and J lost 0 bases, with 8 bases between them. This CDR3 has 13 amino acids. CDR3 residues: CASSPPSSYEQYF. The CDR3 nucleotides read TGTGCCAGCAGCCCCCCCTCCTCCTACGAGCAGTACTTC.

The DNA of the CDR3 is TGCGCCAGCAGACTAGCGGGAGGGTCGCCCCGATACAATGAGCAGTTCTTC. It yields the protein CASRLAGGSPRYNEQFF. V usage is TRBV5-1 and J usage is TRBJ2-1, with TRBD2 matching 13 bases. The V segment lost 5 bases and the J segment 4 bases; nucleotides outside the gene matches: 9. Germline CDR1 and CDR2: SGHRS and YFSETQ. This CDR3 region has 17 residues.

The genes are TRBV20-1 and TRBJ2-1; 13 bases fit TRBD2. CDR3 length equals 15 residues. Germline CDR1 reads DFQATT; CDR2 reads SNEGSKA (reference sequence). The J segment lost 8 bases and the V segment lost 6 bases, leaving 10 bases of the junction unmatched. Here the CDR3 DNA reads TGCAGTGCCCAGGGGGGACTAGCGGGGAAGGATGAGCAGTTCTTC. This encodes CSAQGGLAGKDEQFF.

Turning to this clonotype: The junction shows a germline mismatch at one end, possibly a read error. In DNA form, the CDR3 reads TGCGCCGGCAGCTTGGAAGGGACAGCTTGGTACAATGAGCAGTACTTC. Translating it yields CAGSLEGTAWYNEQYF. The chain carries TRBV5-1 and TRBJ2-5; TRBD1 matches 7 bases. The CDR3 contains 16 residues. CDR1 and CDR2 from the germline V gene are SGHRS and YFSETQ. The whole variable domain, remainder taken from reference TRBV5-1 and TRBJ2-5, is KAGVTQTPRYLIKTRGQQVTLSCSPISGHRSVSWYQQTPGQGLQFLFEYFSETQRNKGNFPGRFSGRQFSNSRSEMNVSTLELGDSALYLCAGSLEGTAWYNEQYFGPGTRLLVL.

The rearrangement links TRBV7-8 to TRBJ2-7; 8 bases line up with TRBD1. The CDR3 sequence is 14 residues long. Germline-derived CDR1 and CDR2 are SGHVS and FQNEAQ. V gave up 2 bases and J gave up 6 bases; unmatched junction bases: 6. The CDR3 here is CASSLISGGGEQYF. DNA of the CDR3: TGTGCCAGCAGCTTAATTTCAGGGGGCGGCGAGCAGTACTTC.

This clonotype was observed a few times. Here the CDR3 DNA reads TGTGCCAGCAGTTTAGTTACCAATGAGCAGTTCTTC. This encodes CASSLVTNEQFF. The chain employs TRBV12-3 or TRBV12-4 and TRBJ2-1, with unresolved D. The CDR3 totals 12 residues. V was cut by 1 base and J by 6 bases, with 4 bases left in between.

V and J are TRBV25-1 and TRBJ1-2, with 7 positions matching TRBD1. The V gene's germline CDR1 is MGHDK and CDR2 SYGVNS. CDR3 length: 15 amino acids. V was pared by 7 bases and J by 4 bases, with 12 bases of the junction left unmatched. CDR3 nucleotides: TGTGCCAGCATTGGCGGGACGGCAGGGGGCTATGGCTACACCTTC. It translates to CASIGGTAGGYGYTF.

CDR3 DNA: TGTGCCAGCACCTCTCGGGGAGGGGAGGGAGGCTACACCTTC. Encoded protein: CASTSRGGEGGYTF. V and J are TRBV12-3 or TRBV12-4 and TRBJ1-2; a possible D gene is TRBD1 (5 bases). V gave up 7 bases and J gave up 8 bases, with 20 bases separating them. The CDR3 length is 14 residues.